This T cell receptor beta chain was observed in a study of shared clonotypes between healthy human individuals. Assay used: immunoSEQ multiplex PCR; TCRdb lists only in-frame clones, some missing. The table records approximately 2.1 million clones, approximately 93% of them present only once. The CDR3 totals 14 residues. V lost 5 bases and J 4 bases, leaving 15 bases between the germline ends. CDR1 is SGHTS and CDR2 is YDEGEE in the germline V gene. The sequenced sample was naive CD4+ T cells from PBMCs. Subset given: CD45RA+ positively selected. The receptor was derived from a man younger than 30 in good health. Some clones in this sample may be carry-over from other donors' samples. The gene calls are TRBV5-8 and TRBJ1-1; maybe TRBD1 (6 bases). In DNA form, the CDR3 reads TGTGCCAGCAGTCTTGGGGGCCTAGGCACTGAAGCTTTCTTT. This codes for CASSLGGLGTEAFF.